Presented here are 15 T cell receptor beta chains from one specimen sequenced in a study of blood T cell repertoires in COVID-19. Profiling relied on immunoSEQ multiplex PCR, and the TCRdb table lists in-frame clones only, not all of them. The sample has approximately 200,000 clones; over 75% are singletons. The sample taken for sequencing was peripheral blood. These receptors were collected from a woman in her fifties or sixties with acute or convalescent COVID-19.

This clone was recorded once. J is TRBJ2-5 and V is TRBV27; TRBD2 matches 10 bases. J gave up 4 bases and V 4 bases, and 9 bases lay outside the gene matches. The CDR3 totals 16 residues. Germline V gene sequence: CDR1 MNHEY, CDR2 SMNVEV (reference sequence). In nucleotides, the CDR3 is TGTGCCAGCAGTTGGGGGCCGACTAGCGGGCCAGAGACCCAGTACTTC. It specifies CASSWGPTSGPETQYF.

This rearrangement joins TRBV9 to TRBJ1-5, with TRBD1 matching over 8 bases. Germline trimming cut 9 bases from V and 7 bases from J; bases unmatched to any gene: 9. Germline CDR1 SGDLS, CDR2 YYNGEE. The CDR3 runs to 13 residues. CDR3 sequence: CAKERTGKQPQHF. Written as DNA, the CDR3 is TGTGCCAAGGAGAGGACAGGGAAGCAGCCCCAGCATTTT. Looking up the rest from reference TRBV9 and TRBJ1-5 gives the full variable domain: DSGVTQTPKHLITATGQRVTLRCSPRSGDLSVYWYQQSLDQGLQFLIQYYNGEERAKGNILERFSAQQFPDLHSELNLSSLELGDSALYFCAKERTGKQPQHFGDGTRLSIL.

Here the CDR3 reads CASSLLPTGSSGANVLTF. The CDR3 nucleotides read TGTGCCAGCAGCCTCTTACCGACAGGGAGCTCTGGGGCCAACGTCCTGACTTTC. The gene calls are TRBV7-2 and TRBJ2-6, with 7 bases fitting TRBD1. The V gene's germline CDR1 is SGHTA and CDR2 FQGNSA. The CDR3 sequence is 18 residues long. V lost 5 bases and J lost 0; bases outside the gene matches: 10.

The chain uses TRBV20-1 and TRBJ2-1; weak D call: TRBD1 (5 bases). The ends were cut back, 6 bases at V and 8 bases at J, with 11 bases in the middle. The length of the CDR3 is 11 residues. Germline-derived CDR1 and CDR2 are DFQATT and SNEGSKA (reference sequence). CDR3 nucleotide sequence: TGCAGTGCGTCCAGGGCCTATGAGCAGTTCTTC. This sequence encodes CSASRAYEQFF.

CDR3 amino acids: CASSLGVAGKFCEQFF. The CDR3 bases are TGTGCCAGCAGCTTGGGGGTAGCGGGGAAATTCTGTGAGCAGTTCTTC. The genes are TRBV5-7 and TRBJ2-1; 8 bases line up with TRBD2. TRBV5-7 qualifies as an ORF whose function is uncertain. This CDR3 comprises 16 residues. With V trimmed by 0 bases and J by 9 bases, 11 bases remained unmatched.

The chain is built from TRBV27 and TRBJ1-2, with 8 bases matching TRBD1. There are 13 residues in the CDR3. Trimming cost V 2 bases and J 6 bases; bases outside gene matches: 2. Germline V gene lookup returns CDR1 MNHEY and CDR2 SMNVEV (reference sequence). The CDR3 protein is CASSLNRGDGYTF. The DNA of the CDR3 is TGTGCCAGCAGTTTAAACAGGGGGGATGGCTACACCTTC.

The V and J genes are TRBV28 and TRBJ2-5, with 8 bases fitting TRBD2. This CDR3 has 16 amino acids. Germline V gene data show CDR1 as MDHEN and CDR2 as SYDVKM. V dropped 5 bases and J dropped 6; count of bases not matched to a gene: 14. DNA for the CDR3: TGTGCCAGCAGTCCGACGCCCCTCATAGCGGGAAAGACCCAGTACTTC. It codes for CASSPTPLIAGKTQYF.

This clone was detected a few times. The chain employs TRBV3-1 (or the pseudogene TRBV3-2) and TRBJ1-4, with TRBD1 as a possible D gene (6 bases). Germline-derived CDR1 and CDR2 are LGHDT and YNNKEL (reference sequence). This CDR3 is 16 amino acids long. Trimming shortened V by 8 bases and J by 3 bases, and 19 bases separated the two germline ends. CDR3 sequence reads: CASGGSGGWANEKLFF. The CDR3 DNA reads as TGTGCCAGCGGGGGCTCTGGGGGCTGGGCTAATGAAAAACTGTTTTTT.

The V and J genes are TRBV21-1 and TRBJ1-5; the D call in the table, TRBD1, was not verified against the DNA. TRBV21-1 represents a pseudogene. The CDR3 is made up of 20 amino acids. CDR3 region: CASSKLEQGYEDDSNQPQHF. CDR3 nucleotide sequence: TGTGCCAGCAGCAAATTAGAACAGGGGTATGAGGATGATAGCAATCAGCCCCAGCATTTT.

For the CDR3, the DNA is TGTGCCAGCAGCCGTAGTGGCGAGCAGTACTTC. It encodes CASSRSGEQYF. This sequence joins TRBV28 and TRBJ2-7; D is ambiguous. Germline V CDR1 and CDR2: MDHEN, SYDVKM. V lost 6 bases, J lost 6 bases, and 9 bases lay in between. The CDR3 consists of 11 residues.

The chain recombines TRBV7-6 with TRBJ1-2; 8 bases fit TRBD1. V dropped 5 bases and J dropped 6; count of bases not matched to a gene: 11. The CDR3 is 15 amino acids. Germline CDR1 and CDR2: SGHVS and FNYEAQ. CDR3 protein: CASSPGQGRYDGYTF. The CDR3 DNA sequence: TGTGCCAGCAGCCCCGGACAGGGCCGGTATGATGGCTACACCTTC.

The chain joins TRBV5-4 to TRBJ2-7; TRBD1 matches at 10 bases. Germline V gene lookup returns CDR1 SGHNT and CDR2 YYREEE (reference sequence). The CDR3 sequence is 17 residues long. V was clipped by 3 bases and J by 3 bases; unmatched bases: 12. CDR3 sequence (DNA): TGTGCCAGCAGCTCAACCTACCGGGACAGGGGCCTCTACGAGCAGTACTTC. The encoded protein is CASSSTYRDRGLYEQYF.

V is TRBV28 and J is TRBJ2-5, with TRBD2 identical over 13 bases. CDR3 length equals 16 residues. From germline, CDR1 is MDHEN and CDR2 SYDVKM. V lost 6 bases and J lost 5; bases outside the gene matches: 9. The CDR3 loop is CASRPVLAGGPETQYF. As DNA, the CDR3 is TGTGCCAGCAGGCCCGTACTAGCGGGAGGGCCGGAGACCCAGTACTTC.

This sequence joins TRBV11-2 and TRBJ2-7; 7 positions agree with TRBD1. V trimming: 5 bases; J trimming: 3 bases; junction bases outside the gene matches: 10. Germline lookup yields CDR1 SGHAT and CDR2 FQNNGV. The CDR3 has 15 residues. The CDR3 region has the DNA TGTGCCAGCAGCCCTTCTACAGGGGCGAACTACGAGCAGTACTTC. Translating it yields CASSPSTGANYEQYF.

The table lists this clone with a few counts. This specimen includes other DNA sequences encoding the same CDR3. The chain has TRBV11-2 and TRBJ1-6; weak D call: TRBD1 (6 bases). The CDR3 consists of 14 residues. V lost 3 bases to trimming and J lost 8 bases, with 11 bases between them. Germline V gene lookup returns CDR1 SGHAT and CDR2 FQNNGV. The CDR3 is CASSFRQEHSPLHF. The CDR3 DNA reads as TGTGCCAGCAGCTTTAGACAGGAACATTCACCCCTCCACTTT.